The present TCR beta chain was sequenced within a study of blood T cell repertoires in COVID-19. In the authors' workflow: Using reference gene primer amplification, nucleated cell counts were estimated. Assay: immunoSEQ multiplex PCR; the TCRdb copy retains only in-frame clones and omits some. Clone size and the V and J calls come from that table; the DNA yielded D and trimming. The sample includes under 350,000 clones, roughly 89% of them seen just once. V dropped 4 bases and J dropped 5 bases, with 8 bases sitting between them. The germline V gene encodes CDR1 GTSNPN and CDR2 SVGIG (reference sequence). The CDR3 length is 11 residues.

This clonotype originated in a woman aged 40 to 55 who had recovered from COVID-19. The rearrangement uses TRBV30 and TRBJ1-1; D not certain. The specimen was PBMCs or T cells enriched from blood (not recorded which). The CDR3 spells CAWMLLTEAFF. CDR3 coding DNA: TGTGCCTGGATGTTATTAACTGAAGCTTTCTTT.